This T cell receptor beta chain was observed in a study of T cells in Graves' hyperthyroidism and ophthalmopathy. Fresh 10 ml peripheral blood yielded PBMCs. This clonotype was detected many times. V gave up 2 bases and J gave up 5 bases, with 6 bases separating them. This CDR3 has 13 amino acids. Germline CDR1 reads SGHTA; CDR2 reads FQGTGA. Template material for amplifying TCR beta CDR3 regions consisted of RNA transcripts. An initial round of RT-PCR targeting the TCR CDR3 relied on the HTBI primer set. From the multiplex PCR reads, TCRdb called clonotypes with MiXCR, one entry per CDR3 protein. This sample has some 350,000 distinct CDR3 sequences, with roughly 15% found just once.

Source material: blood. The sequence was obtained from a woman between 55 and 75 years old with Graves' ophthalmopathy. The chain combines TRBV7-3 with TRBJ2-2; D call uncertain. CDR3 region: CASSLGPTGELFF. The CDR3 DNA reads TGTGCCAGCAGCTTAGGGCCTACCGGGGAGCTGTTTTTT.